The entry below gives a single T cell receptor beta chain sequence along with its context. These data come from a study of T cell responses to AZD1222 COVID-19 vaccine. Second-dose timings of about 4 or about 12 weeks were pooled. Sequencing was performed with immunoSEQ multiplex PCR; in TCRdb, only in-frame clones are kept and a portion is missing. The table includes roughly 93,000 clones, approximately 90% detected once. With 0 bases removed from V and 8 bases from J, the gap between germline ends came to 13 bases. Germline V gives CDR1 KGHSH, CDR2 LQKENI. This CDR3 spans 14 amino acids. The chain recombines TRBV18 with TRBJ1-2, with a possible D match to TRBD1 (5 bases). The TCR comes from an adult who received the AZD1222 COVID-19 vaccine. The sample was peripheral blood, taken 28 days after the second AZD1222 dose. The CDR3 coding sequence is TGTGCCAGCTCACCACCAGGGTCAGGGAACGGCTACACCTTC. The encoded protein is CASSPPGSGNGYTF.